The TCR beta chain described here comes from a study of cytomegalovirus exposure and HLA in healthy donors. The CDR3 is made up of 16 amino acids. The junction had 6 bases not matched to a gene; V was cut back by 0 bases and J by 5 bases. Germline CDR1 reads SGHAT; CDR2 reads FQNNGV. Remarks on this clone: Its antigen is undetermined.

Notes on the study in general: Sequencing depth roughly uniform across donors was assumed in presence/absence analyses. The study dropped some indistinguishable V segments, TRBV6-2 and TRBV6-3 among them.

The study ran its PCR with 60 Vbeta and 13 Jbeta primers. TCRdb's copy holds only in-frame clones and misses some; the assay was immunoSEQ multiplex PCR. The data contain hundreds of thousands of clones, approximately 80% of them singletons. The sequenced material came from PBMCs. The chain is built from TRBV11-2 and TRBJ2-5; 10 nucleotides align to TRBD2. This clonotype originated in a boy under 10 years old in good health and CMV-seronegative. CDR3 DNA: TGTGCCAGCAGCTTAGAGTCTAGCGGGAGAGAGGAGACCCAGTACTTC. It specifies CASSLESSGREETQYF.